The 19 T cell receptor beta chains given below trace back to one sample, sequenced in a study of blood T cells in healthy people across ages. Combining a sample-barcoded 5' primer with a J-beta primer mix, a second PCR ran for about 6 to 11 cycles. TCRdb recomputed calls from the 5' RACE reads with MiXCR, one row per CDR3 protein. This table has some 1,000,000 distinct CDR3 sequences, 20% to 25% appearing once. These data also formed part of another study, on T cells of mothers and their children.

The sequencing input was blood. The receptors derive from a girl aged 2 to 9 in good health.

The J gene is TRBJ2-7, the V gene TRBV11-1; 8 bases map to TRBD1. CDR1 SGHAT and CDR2 FQDESV come from the germline V gene (reference sequence). CDR3 length equals 13 residues. V lost 5 bases and J lost 6; bases outside the gene matches: 6. This CDR3 reads CASSPTGVREQYF. The CDR3 coding sequence is TGTGCCAGCAGCCCGACAGGGGTGCGCGAGCAGTACTTC.

In nucleotides, the CDR3 is TGCAGTGCTATCGCTAGCGGGAACTACGAGCAGTACTTC. It yields the protein CSAIASGNYEQYF. This chain uses TRBV20-1 with TRBJ2-7; TRBD2 matches 9 bases. This CDR3 contains 13 residues. The V and J ends lost 4 bases and 3 bases, in that order; junction bases with no gene match: 4. Germline lookup yields CDR1 DFQATT and CDR2 SNEGSKA (reference sequence).

This clonotype was seen a handful of times. J is TRBJ2-7 and V is TRBV5-5, with TRBD2 matching 13 bases. The J segment lost 2 bases and the V segment lost 3 bases, leaving 2 bases of the junction unmatched. Germline CDR1 and CDR2: SGHKS and YYEKEE (reference sequence). CDR3 length: 15 residues. DNA of the CDR3: TGTGCCAGCAGCTGGACTAGCGGGAGCGCCTACGAGCAGTACTTC. Protein: CASSWTSGSAYEQYF.

This clonotype was counted between two and nine times. This chain links TRBV10-2 with TRBJ2-3; no clear D gene. Trimming left V 7 bases short and J 11 bases short, with 13 bases between. The CDR3 extends over 11 amino acids. Germline CDR1 reads WSHSY; CDR2 reads SAAADI. The CDR3 here is CASTRRNRQYF. CDR3 nucleotides: TGCGCCAGCACGAGACGGAACCGGCAGTATTTT.

The chain couples TRBV27 to TRBJ2-7; D is possibly TRBD2 (5 bases). V lost 8 bases to trimming and J lost 4 bases, with 12 bases between them. The CDR3 is 12 amino acids. CDR1 MNHEY and CDR2 SMNVEV come from the germline V gene (reference sequence). The CDR3 DNA is TGTGCCAGCGGAACGAGGGTTTACGAGCAGTACTTC. The encoded protein is CASGTRVYEQYF.

The chain has TRBV5-6 and TRBJ2-5; D is unresolved. Per the germline V gene, CDR1 is SGHDT and CDR2 is YYEEEE. The V and J ends lost 1 base and 1 base respectively, with 17 bases between them. The CDR3 sequence is 17 residues long. This chain's CDR3 is CASSLFSREAFQETQYF. CDR3 coding DNA: TGTGCCAGCAGCTTGTTTTCACGAGAGGCATTCCAAGAGACCCAGTACTTC.

The V gene is TRBV20-1, the J gene TRBJ2-1; 7 positions match TRBD2. In germline, CDR1 is DFQATT, CDR2 SNEGSKA (reference sequence). CDR3 length: 13 residues. V was pared by 6 bases and J by 7 bases, with 9 bases of the junction left unmatched. The CDR3 DNA sequence: TGCAGTGCGGGAGGGGCTAGCGGAAATGAGCAGTTCTTC. It specifies CSAGGASGNEQFF.

This clonotype was recorded a few times. J is TRBJ1-2 and V is TRBV6-1, with no clear D. This CDR3 spans 11 amino acids. Trimming pared 7 bases from V and 8 bases from J, leaving 11 bases between. Germline V gene lookup returns CDR1 MNHNS and CDR2 SASEGT. The CDR3: CASTRLPGYTF. CDR3 DNA: TGTGCCAGCACCCGCCTTCCGGGCTACACCTTC.

In its sample, this clonotype was seen a few times. The junction shows a germline mismatch at one end, possibly a read error. The chain uses TRBV12-3 or TRBV12-4 and TRBJ1-1, with a possible D match to TRBD1 (6 bases). The CDR3 is 14 amino acids. CDR3 residues: CASSPDRLNTEASF. The CDR3 DNA reads as TGTGCCAGCAGTCCGGACAGATTGAACACTGAAGCTTCCTTT.

This clonotype turned up a few times. The chain has TRBV28 and TRBJ1-3, with a tentative D call TRBD1 (5 bases). The CDR3 totals 13 residues. V lost 3 bases and J 6 bases, leaving 9 bases between the germline ends. CDR1 is MDHEN, CDR2 SYDVKM, per germline. The CDR3 spells CASSLGVENTIYF. DNA for the CDR3: TGTGCCAGCAGTTTGGGGGTGGAAAACACCATATATTTT.

The chain joins TRBV7-6 to TRBJ2-6; unclear D gene. V lost 5 bases and J 4 bases, leaving 9 bases between the germline ends. CDR1 is SGHVS and CDR2 is FNYEAQ in the germline V gene. CDR3 length: 14 residues. CDR3 sequence: CASSISAGANVLTF. CDR3 coding DNA: TGTGCCAGCAGCATATCTGCCGGGGCCAACGTCCTGACTTTC.

There are a few counts of this clonotype. The chain combines TRBV23-1 with TRBJ1-2; D is unclear. TRBV23-1 is an ORF, and what it does is uncertain. Trimming removed 7 bases from V and 8 bases from J, with 20 bases in between. The CDR3 consists of 14 residues. CDR3 coding DNA: TGCGCCAGCATGGAGAGCGACGACCTAAGGGGCTACACCTTC. Protein: CASMESDDLRGYTF.

The V gene is TRBV6-1, the J gene TRBJ2-1; 8 bases are shared with TRBD1. Germline V gene data show CDR1 as MNHNS and CDR2 as SASEGT. The CDR3 runs 14 residues. J lost 5 bases, V lost 1 base, and 1 base had no gene match. The CDR3 coding sequence is TGTGCCAGCAGTGAAGTGGACAGGGACAATGAGCAGTTCTTC. It yields the protein CASSEVDRDNEQFF.

The CDR3 nucleotides are TGCAGTGCTAGAGCTCGGGATAAGGCCCGAACAGATACGCAGTATTTT. Translated: CSARARDKARTDTQYF. The V gene is TRBV20-1, the J gene TRBJ2-3; tentative D call: TRBD2 (5 bases). Looked up from germline, CDR1 is DFQATT and CDR2 is SNEGSKA (reference sequence). V was shortened by 1 base and J by 3 bases, with 17 bases between the two germline ends. The CDR3 is 16 residues long.

This clonotype was observed a few times. The gene calls are TRBV20-1 and TRBJ2-7; TRBD2 might be the D (6 bases). Deletions cut 5 bases from V and 0 bases from J, with 14 bases between. The CDR3 spans 14 residues. CDR1 is DFQATT, CDR2 SNEGSKA, per germline (reference sequence). As DNA, the CDR3 is TGCAGTGCTGCAATAGCGGACCCCTCCTACGAGCAGTACTTC. This sequence encodes CSAAIADPSYEQYF.

V is TRBV6-1 and J is TRBJ2-3; 7 bases match TRBD2. From germline, CDR1 is MNHNS and CDR2 SASEGT. The junction had 8 bases not matched to a gene; V was cut back by 11 bases and J by 0 bases. The CDR3 is 14 residues long. CDR3 protein: CASNRDYSTDTQYF. The CDR3, as DNA: TGTGCCTCCAACCGGGACTACAGCACAGATACGCAGTATTTT.

The CDR3 sequence: CASKLSGTGTYEQYF. The CDR3 DNA is TGTGCCAGCAAACTATCCGGGACAGGGACCTACGAGCAGTACTTC. This chain joins TRBV27 and TRBJ2-7, with 9 positions matching TRBD1. The germline CDR1 and CDR2 sequences are MNHEY and SMNVEV (reference sequence). The J segment lost 2 bases and the V segment lost 7 bases, leaving 9 bases of the junction unmatched. The length of the CDR3 is 15 residues.

This clonotype appeared a few times. The chain has TRBV20-1 and TRBJ2-1; 10 bases are shared with TRBD2. Losses at the gene ends were 7 bases for V and 0 bases for J; bases not matched to a gene: 6. Germline CDR1 DFQATT, CDR2 SNEGSKA (reference sequence). The CDR3 is 15 amino acids. The CDR3 here is CSGLAGVSSYNEQFF. The CDR3 coding sequence is TGCAGTGGTCTAGCGGGAGTATCCTCCTACAATGAGCAGTTCTTC.

This chain joins TRBV12-3 or TRBV12-4 and TRBJ2-1; no clear D gene. V was shortened by 5 bases and J by 8 bases, with 19 bases between the two germline ends. The CDR3 extends over 15 amino acids. The CDR3 sequence is CASSGAGRLFYEQFF. CDR3 sequence (DNA): TGTGCCAGCAGTGGAGCCGGTCGCCTATTCTATGAGCAGTTCTTC.